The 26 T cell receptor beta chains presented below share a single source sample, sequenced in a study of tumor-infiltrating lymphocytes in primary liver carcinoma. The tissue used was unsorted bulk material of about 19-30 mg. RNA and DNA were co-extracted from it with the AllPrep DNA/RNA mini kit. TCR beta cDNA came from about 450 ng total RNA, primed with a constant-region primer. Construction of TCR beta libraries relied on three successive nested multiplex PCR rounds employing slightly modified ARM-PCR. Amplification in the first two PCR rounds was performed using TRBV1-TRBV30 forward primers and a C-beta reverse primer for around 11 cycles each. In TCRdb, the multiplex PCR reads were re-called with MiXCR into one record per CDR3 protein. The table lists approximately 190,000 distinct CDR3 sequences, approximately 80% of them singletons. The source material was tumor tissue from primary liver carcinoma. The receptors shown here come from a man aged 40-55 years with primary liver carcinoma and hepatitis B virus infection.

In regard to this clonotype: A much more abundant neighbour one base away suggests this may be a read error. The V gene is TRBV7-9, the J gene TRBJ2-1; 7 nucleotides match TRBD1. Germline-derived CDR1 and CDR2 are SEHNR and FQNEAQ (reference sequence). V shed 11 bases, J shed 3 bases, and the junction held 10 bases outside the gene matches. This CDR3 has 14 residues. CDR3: CASLGQGVYNEQFF. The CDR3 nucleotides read TGTGCCTCACTCGGGCAGGGGGTCTACAATGAGCAGTTCTTC.

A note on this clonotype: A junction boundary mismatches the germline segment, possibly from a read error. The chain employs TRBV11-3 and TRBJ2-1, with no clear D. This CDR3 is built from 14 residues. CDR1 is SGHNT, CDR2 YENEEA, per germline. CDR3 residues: CASSLGISNNEQFF. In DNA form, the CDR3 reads TGTGCCAGCAGCTTAGGCATCTCGAATAATGAGCAGTTCTTT.

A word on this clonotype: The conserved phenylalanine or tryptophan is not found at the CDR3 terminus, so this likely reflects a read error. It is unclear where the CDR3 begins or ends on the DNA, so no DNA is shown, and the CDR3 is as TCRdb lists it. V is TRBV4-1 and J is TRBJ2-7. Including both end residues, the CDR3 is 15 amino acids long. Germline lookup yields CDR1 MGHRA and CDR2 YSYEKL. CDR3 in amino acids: CASSQVSSGAYEQYI.

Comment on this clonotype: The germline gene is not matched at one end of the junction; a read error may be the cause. The CDR3, as DNA: TGCAGCGTGACAGGGGATGCAATGAACACTGAAGATTTCTTC. Its translation: CSVTGDAMNTEDFF. The chain carries TRBV29-1 and TRBJ1-1, with 8 bases identical to TRBD1. Germline values: CDR1 SQVTM, CDR2 ANQGSEA. The CDR3 has 14 amino acids.

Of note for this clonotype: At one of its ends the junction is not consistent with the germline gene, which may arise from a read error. The CDR3 nucleotides are TGTAGCGTCCTCGGTCCGGGACCCACCCTGGAGCTGTTTTTT. Translated, it gives CSVLGPGPTLELFF. This chain connects TRBV29-1 to TRBJ2-2; either TRBD1 or TRBD2 may fit D (5 bases each). The CDR3 has 14 amino acids. Germline-derived CDR1 and CDR2 are SQVTM and ANQGSEA.

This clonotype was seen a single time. CDR3 region: CASSFGRDNEYFF. The CDR3 coding sequence is TGTGCCAGCAGTTTTGGCAGAGACAATGAGTACTTCTTC. The chain employs TRBV12-3 or TRBV12-4 and TRBJ2-1, with D unclear. Trimming left V 3 bases short and J 16 bases short, with 19 bases between. The CDR3 spans 13 residues.

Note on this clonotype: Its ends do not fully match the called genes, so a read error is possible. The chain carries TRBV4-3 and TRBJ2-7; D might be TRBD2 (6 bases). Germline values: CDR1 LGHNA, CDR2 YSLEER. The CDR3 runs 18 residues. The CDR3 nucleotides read TGCGCCAGCGGCCAAGATTGGGCATGGTTGGGGGGCTCCTACGAGCAGTACTTC. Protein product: CASGQDWAWLGGSYEQYF.

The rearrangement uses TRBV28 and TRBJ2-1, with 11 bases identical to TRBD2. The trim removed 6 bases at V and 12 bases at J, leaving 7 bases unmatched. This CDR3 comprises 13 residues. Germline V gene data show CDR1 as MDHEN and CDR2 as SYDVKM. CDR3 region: CASSLGTSGMQFF. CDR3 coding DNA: TGTGCCAGCAGCCTCGGGACTAGCGGTATGCAGTTCTTC.

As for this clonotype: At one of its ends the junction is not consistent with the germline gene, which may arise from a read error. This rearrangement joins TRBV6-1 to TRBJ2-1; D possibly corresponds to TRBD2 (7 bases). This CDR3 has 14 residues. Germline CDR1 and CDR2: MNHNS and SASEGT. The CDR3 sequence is CAINENRDYNQQFF. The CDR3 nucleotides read TGTGCCATCAATGAAAACAGGGACTACAATCAGCAGTTCTTC.

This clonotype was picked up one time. CDR3 region: CSFLSGTTWETQYF. CDR3 in DNA: TGCAGCTTTTTGTCTGGGACCACATGGGAGACCCAGTACTTC. This chain connects TRBV29-1 to TRBJ2-5; D may be TRBD1 or TRBD2 (5 bases each). The CDR3 spans 14 residues. Trimming pared 8 bases from V and 5 bases from J, leaving 21 bases between. Germline assignment: CDR1 SQVTM and CDR2 ANQGSEA.

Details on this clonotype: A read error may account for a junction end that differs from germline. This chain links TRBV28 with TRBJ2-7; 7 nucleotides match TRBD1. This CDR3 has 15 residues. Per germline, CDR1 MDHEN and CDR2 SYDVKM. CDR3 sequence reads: CVSNLDRGRFHEQYF. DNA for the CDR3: TGTGTCAGCAATTTAGATAGGGGGCGCTTTCACGAGCAGTACTTC. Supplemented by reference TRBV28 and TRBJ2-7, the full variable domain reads DVKVTQSSRYLVKRTGEKVFLECVQDMDHENMFWYRQDPGLGLRLIYFSYDVKMKEKGDIPEGYSVSREKKERFSLILESASTNQTSMYLCVSNLDRGRFHEQYFGPGTRLTVT.

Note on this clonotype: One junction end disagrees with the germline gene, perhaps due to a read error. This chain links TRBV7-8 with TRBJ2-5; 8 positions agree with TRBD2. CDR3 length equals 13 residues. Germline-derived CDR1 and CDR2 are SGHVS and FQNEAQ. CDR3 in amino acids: CASTLGGVETHNF. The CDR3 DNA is TGTGCCAGCACTCTCGGGGGGGTAGAGACCCATAACTTC.

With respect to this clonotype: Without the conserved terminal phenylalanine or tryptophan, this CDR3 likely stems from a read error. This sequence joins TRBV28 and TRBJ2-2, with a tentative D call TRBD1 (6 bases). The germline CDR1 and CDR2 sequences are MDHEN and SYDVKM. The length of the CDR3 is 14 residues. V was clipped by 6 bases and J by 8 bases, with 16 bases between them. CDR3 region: CASRLQGRGGELFV. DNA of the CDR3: TGTGCCAGCAGGTTACAGGGCCGCGGAGGGGAGCTGTTTGTT.

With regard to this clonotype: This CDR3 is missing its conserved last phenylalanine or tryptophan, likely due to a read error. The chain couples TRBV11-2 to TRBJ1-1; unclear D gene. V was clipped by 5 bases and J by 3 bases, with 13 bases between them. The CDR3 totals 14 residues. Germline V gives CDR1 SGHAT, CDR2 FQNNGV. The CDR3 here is CASSLGRLDTEAFL. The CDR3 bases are TGTGCCAGCAGCCTTGGACGGCTGGACACTGAAGCTTTCCTT.

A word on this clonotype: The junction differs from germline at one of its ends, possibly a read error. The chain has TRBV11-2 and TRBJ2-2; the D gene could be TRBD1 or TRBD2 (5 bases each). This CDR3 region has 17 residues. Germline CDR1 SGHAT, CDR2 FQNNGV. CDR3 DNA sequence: TGTGCCAGCAGCTTTGATCATCGGGGTAGGGACGCCGGGGAGTTGTTTTTT. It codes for CASSFDHRGRDAGELFF.

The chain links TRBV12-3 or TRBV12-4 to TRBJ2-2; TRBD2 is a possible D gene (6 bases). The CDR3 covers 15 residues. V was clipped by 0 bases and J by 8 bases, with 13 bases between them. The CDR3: CASSLALVGTGELFF. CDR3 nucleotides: TGTGCCAGCAGTTTAGCACTAGTCGGGACTGGGGAGCTGTTTTTT.

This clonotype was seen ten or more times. In DNA, the CDR3 is TGCGCCAGCAGCCACGGAGGGGTTACCTACGAGCAGTACTTC. This gives the protein CASSHGGVTYEQYF. The genes are TRBV5-1 and TRBJ2-7; maybe TRBD2 (6 bases). V lost 4 bases and J 2 bases, leaving 13 bases between the germline ends. Germline V gene data show CDR1 as SGHRS and CDR2 as YFSETQ. CDR3 length: 14 amino acids.

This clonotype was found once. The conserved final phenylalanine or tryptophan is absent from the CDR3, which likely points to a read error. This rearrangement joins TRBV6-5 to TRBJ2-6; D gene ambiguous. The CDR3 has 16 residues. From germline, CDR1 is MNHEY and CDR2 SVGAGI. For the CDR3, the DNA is TGTGCCAACAGTTACTCCCCAACGGCTGGGGCCAACGTCCTGACTTCC. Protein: CANSYSPTAGANVLTS.

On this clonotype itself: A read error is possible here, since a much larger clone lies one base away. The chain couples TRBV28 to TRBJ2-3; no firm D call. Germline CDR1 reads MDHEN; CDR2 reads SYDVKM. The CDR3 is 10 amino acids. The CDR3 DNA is TGTGCCAGCGGTTTTGATACGCAGTATTTT. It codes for CASGFDTQYF.

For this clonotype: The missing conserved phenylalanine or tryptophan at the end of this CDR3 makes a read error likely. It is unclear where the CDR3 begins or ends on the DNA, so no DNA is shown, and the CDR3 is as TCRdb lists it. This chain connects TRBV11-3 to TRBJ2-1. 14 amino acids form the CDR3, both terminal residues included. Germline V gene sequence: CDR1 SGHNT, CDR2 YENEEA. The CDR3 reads CASSLGVSNNDLFL.

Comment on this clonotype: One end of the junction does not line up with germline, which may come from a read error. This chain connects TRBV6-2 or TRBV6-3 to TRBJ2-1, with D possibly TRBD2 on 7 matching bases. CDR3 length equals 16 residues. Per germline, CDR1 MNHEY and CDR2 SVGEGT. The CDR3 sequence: CASIHGGGVSYNDQFF. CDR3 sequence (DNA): TGTGCTAGCATCCACGGAGGGGGGGTGTCCTACAATGATCAGTTCTTC.

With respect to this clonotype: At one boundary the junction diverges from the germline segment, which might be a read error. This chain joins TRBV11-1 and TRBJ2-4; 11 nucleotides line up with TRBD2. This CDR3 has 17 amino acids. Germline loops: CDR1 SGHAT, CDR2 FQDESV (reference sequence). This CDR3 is CASSFHGTSGIKSIQYF. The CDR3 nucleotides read TGTGCCAGCAGCTTTCACGGGACTAGCGGTATCAAAAGCATTCAGTACTTC.

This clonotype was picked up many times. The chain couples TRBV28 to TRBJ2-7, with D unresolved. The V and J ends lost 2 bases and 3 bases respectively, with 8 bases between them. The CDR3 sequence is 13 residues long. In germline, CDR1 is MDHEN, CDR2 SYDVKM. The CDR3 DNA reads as TGTGCCAGCAGTTTACCAGAGAACTACGAGCAGTACTTC. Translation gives CASSLPENYEQYF.

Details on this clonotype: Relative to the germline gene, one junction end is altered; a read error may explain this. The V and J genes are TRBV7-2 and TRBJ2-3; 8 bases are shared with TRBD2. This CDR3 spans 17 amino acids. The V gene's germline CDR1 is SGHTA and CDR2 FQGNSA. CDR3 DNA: TGTGCCGGCAGCCGTAAGGGACTAGGGGTAATCACAGATACGCAGTATTTT. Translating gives CAGSRKGLGVITDTQYF.

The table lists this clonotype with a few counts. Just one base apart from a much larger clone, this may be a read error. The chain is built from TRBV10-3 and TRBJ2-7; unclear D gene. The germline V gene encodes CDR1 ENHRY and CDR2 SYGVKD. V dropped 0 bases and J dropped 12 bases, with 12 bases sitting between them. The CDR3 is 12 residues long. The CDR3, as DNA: TGTGCCATCAGTGAGTCGACCTCCGTCGGGTACTTC. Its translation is CAISESTSVGYF.

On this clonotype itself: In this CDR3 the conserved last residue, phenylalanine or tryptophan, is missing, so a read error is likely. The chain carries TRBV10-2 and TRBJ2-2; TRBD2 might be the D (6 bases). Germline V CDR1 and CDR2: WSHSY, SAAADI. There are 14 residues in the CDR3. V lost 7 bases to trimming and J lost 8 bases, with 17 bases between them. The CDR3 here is CASIGRRGTGELFV. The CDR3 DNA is TGCGCCAGCATTGGACGAAGAGGGACTGGGGAGCTGTTTGTT.